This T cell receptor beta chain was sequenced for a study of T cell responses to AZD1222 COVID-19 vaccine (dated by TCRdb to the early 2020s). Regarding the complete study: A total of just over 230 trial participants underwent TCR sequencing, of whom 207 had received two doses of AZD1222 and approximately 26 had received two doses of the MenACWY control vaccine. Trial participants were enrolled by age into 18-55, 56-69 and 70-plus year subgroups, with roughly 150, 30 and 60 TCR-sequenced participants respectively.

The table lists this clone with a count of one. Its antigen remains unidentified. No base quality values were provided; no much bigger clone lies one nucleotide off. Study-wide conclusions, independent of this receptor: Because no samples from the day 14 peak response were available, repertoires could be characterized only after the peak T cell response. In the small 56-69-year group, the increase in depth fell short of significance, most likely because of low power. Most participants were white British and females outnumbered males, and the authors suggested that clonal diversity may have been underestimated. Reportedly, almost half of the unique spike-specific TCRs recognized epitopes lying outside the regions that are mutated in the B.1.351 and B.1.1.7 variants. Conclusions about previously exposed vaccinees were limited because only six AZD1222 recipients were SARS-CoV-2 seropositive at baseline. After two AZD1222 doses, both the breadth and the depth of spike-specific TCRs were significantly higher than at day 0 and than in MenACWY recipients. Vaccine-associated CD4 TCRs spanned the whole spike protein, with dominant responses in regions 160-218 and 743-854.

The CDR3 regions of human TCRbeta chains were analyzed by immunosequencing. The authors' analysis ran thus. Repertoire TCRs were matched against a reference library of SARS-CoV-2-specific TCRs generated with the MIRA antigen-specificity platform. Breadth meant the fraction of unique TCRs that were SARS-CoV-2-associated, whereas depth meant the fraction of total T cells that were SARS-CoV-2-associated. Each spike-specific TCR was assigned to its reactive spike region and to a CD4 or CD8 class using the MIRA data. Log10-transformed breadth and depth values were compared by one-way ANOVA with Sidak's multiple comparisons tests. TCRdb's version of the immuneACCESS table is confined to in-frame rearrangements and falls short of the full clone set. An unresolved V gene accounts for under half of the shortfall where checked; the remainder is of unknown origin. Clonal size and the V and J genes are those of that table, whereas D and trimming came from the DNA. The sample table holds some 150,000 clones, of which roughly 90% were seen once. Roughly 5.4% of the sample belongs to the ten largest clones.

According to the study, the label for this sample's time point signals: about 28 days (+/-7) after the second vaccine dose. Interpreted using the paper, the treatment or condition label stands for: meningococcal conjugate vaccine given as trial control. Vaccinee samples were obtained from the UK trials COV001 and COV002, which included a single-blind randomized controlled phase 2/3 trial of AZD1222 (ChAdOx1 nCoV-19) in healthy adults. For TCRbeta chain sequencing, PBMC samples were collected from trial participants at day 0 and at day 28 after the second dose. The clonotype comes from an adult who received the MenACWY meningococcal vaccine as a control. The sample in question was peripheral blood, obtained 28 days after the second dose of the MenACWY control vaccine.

The nucleotide sequence is TGTGCCAGTAGTATAGCGGCTCGGCCGGGAAGACCCTCCGAGCAGTACTTC. Protein translation: CASSIAARPGRPSEQYF. In this chain, TRBV19 is recombined with TRBJ2-7; the D gene is perhaps TRBD2, on 5 matching bases. The junction carries 22 bases between V and J, which are trimmed by 1 base and 6 bases respectively. The CDR1 and CDR2 encoded by the germline V gene (reference sequence) are LNHDA and SQIVND. Measured from the cysteine to the phenylalanine, the CDR3 is 17 residues long. The sequence is cut down to CDR3 DNA, 51 bases in frame from base 1.